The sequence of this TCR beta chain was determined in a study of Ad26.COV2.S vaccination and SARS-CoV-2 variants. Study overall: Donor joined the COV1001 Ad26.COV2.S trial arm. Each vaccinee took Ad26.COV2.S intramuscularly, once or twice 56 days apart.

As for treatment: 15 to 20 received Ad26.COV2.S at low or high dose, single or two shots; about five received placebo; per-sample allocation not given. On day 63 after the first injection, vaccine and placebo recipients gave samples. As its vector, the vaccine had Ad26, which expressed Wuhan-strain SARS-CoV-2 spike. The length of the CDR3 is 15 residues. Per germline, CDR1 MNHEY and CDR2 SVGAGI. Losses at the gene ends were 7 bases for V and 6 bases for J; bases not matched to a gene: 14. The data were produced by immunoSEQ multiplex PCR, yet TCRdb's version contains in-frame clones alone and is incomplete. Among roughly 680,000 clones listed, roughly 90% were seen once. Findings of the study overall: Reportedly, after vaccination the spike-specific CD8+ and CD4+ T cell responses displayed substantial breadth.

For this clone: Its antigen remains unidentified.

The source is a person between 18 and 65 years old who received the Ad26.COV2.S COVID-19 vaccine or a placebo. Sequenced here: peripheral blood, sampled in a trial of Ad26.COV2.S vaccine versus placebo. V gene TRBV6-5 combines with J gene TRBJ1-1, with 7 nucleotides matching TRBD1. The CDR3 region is CASILRQGGQPEAFF. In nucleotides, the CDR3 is TGTGCCAGCATCTTGAGACAGGGTGGGCAACCTGAAGCTTTCTTT.